This T cell receptor beta chain is drawn from a study of cytomegalovirus exposure and HLA in healthy donors. General study results and limits: Evidence from a later analysis indicated that most CMV-associated TCR beta chains looked HLA-restricted. Researchers catalogued under 200 TCR beta chains as cytomegalovirus-associated. Across HLA loci, a later analysis found differing TCR association rates, with DRB1 most and HLA-C fewest.

The study sampled nominally healthy donors, though unrecorded immune exposures were likely. Concerning this clone itself: Its cognate antigen is unknown.

After removal of 4 bases from V and 5 bases from J, the junction contained 1 base not matched to a gene. This CDR3 is 12 amino acids long. CDR1 is MNHNS, CDR2 SASEGT, per germline. The PCR employed 60 Vbeta primers together with 13 Jbeta primers. Data came from immunoSEQ multiplex PCR; TCRdb stores just in-frame clones and leaves some out. This sample yields approximately 99,000 clones, of which around 82% are seen a single time; about 5% belongs to the top ten. Material for sequencing was PBMCs. The clonotype comes from a middle-aged man in good health and CMV-seropositive. The chain is built from TRBV6-1 and TRBJ1-2, with 7 bases aligning to TRBD1. The CDR3 DNA sequence: TGTGCCAGCAGTGCGACAGGGTATGGCTACACCTTC. Translating gives CASSATGYGYTF.